Listed below are T cell receptor beta chains from one sample, sequenced in a study of T cells after yellow fever vaccination. TCRdb reprocessed the 5' RACE reads via MiXCR and lists one record per CDR3 protein. Here the sample spans around 150,000 distinct CDR3 sequences, under 7.5% being singletons. The sample here was CD4+ T cells sorted from PBMCs, taken about 5 days after the first yellow fever vaccination. The source is a man younger than 35 who received the YFV17D yellow fever vaccine. Each CDR3 is given with its conserved first and last residue. The order of the fields is J gene, clone size, V gene, D gene, CDR3 DNA, CDR3 protein. D genes are given only for firm matches. Part of the rows lack a size; the others show once, few, many or a class for expanded clones.

>TRBJ1-3|few|TRBV19|NA
TGTGCCAGCGTAGTTCGAAGCGGAAACACCATATATTTT
CASVVRSGNTIYF
>TRBJ2-7|few|TRBV10-3|NA
TGTGCCATCAGTGAGATCGGTACCTACGAGCAGTACTTC
CAISEIGTYEQYF
>TRBJ2-7|few|TRBV11-2|TRBD2
TGTGCCAGCAGTTCCACTAGCGGACGGATTAGGGAGCAGTACTTC
CASSSTSGRIREQYF
>TRBJ2-7|many|TRBV4-2|TRBD2
TGTGCCAGCAGCCCTACCGGACTAGCCTACGAGCAGTACTTC
CASSPTGLAYEQYF
>TRBJ2-2|few|TRBV7-2|NA
TGTGCCAGCAGCCGTCGTTGGGGGGCCGGTGGGAGCGGGGAGCTGTTTTTT
CASSRRWGAGGSGELFF
>TRBJ2-3|many|TRBV5-1|NA
TGCGCCAGCAGCGTCGGGGCGGAAACAGATACGCAGTATTTT
CASSVGAETDTQYF
>TRBJ2-5|many|TRBV7-7|TRBD1
TGTGCCAGCAGCCTGCAGGGGGCTTGGGAGACCCAGTACTTC
CASSLQGAWETQYF
>TRBJ1-1|few|TRBV5-6|TRBD1
TGTGCCAGCACCTTCCGTGGAGGGGGCGCGGGAACTGAAGCTTTCTTT
CASTFRGGGAGTEAFF
>TRBJ1-1|many|TRBV5-1|NA
TGCGCCAGCAGCTTGGTCCAGATGAACACTGAAGCTTTCTTT
CASSLVQMNTEAFF
>TRBJ2-5|many|TRBV7-2|NA
TGTGCCAGCAGCCCTACTAGCTTCCAAGAGACCCAGTACTTC
CASSPTSFQETQYF
>TRBJ2-1|many|TRBV20-1|NA
TGCAGTGCTAGAGATTCGAGGAGGGGCTCCTACAATGAGCAGTTCTTC
CSARDSRRGSYNEQFF
>TRBJ1-1|few|TRBV9|NA
TGTGCCAGCAGCGTGTCGCCGGGAAACACTGAAGCTTTCTTT
CASSVSPGNTEAFF
>TRBJ2-1|few|TRBV18|TRBD1
TGTGCCAGCTCACGGACGACAGGGCCCGGCTCCTACAATGAGCAGTTCTTC
CASSRTTGPGSYNEQFF
>TRBJ2-4|many|TRBV7-2|NA
TGTGCCAGCAGCTTAGCAGCAATAGTCGAGGATCAGTACTTC
CASSLAAIVEDQYF
>TRBJ1-4|many|TRBV11-2|NA
TGTGCCAGCAGCCTGAACAGGGTCACTAATGAAAAACTGTTTTTT
CASSLNRVTNEKLFF
>TRBJ2-5|NA|TRBV11-2|TRBD2
TGTGCCAGCAGCTTAGAGCGGGGGGGCCTTGGTGCAAATGTCTTC
CASSLERGGLGANVF
>TRBJ1-5|many|TRBV12-3/TRBV12-4|TRBD1
TGTGCCAGCAGTTTGTGGACAGGGGTTAATCAGCCCCAGCATTTT
CASSLWTGVNQPQHF
>TRBJ2-1|many|TRBV13|NA
TGTGCCAGCAGCTTCGAGAATGAGCAGTTCTTC
CASSFENEQFF
>TRBJ2-2|many|TRBV10-3|NA
TGTGCCATCAGTGAAGGAACGGCCAACACCGGGGAGCTGTTTTTT
CAISEGTANTGELFF
>TRBJ1-2|NA|TRBV7-9|TRBD1
TGTGCCAGCAGCGACGGTTGGGGACAGAGCTACTATGGCTACACCTTC
CASSDGWGQSYYGYTF
>TRBJ2-3|NA|TRBV3-1|NA
TGTGCCAGCAGCCTGACCGTCACGGGCACAGATACGCAGTATTTT
CASSLTVTGTDTQYF
>TRBJ2-7|many|TRBV6-2/TRBV6-3|TRBD2
TGTGCCAGCAGTCGCCAGGCGGGAGGCCCATACGAGCAGTACTTC
CASSRQAGGPYEQYF
>TRBJ1-2|NA|TRBV20-1|NA
TGCAGTGCTCTACAGCCCACTAACTATGGCTACACCTTC
CSALQPTNYGYTF
>TRBJ2-3|NA|TRBV18|NA
TGTGCCAGCTCACCATGGGGGGTTGACACAGATACGCAGTATTTT
CASSPWGVDTDTQYF
>TRBJ1-2|many|TRBV5-6|NA
TGTGCCAGCAGCGTTCGCCACAGGGCAGCGGTAAACTATGGCTACACCTTC
CASSVRHRAAVNYGYTF
>TRBJ1-1|many|TRBV10-2|NA
TGCGCCAGCAGTGGGTTCTGGGTCACTGAAGCTTTCTTT
CASSGFWVTEAFF
>TRBJ2-1|many|TRBV29-1|TRBD2
TGCAGCGTGGGGAGGGCCGTCTACAATGAGCAGTTCTTC
CSVGRAVYNEQFF
>TRBJ2-3|NA|TRBV25-1|NA
TGTGCCAGCAGTGAAAAGGTCAGACCCACAGATACGCAGTATTTT
CASSEKVRPTDTQYF
>TRBJ2-1|few|TRBV7-2|NA
TGTGCCAGCAGCTTAGTTGGCAGGGTATCTGAGCAGTTCTTC
CASSLVGRVSEQFF
>TRBJ2-3|NA|TRBV12-3/TRBV12-4|NA
TGTGCCAGCAGTTTCCTCGGGGCCACAGATACGCAGTATTTT
CASSFLGATDTQYF
>TRBJ2-1|many|TRBV5-1|TRBD1
TGCGCCAGCAGCTTGATCAGGCTGGGACAGGACAATGAGCAGTTCTTC
CASSLIRLGQDNEQFF
>TRBJ2-1|NA|TRBV5-1|TRBD2
TGCGCCAGCAGCTTGGCCGCCAAGCGGGGGGCGACTGACCTCTACAATGAGCAGTTCTTC
CASSLAAKRGATDLYNEQFF
>TRBJ2-2|many|TRBV15|TRBD2
TGTGCCACCAGCAGAGAGGCGGGACTAGCAGTCGACACCGGGGAGCTGTTTTTT
CATSREAGLAVDTGELFF
>TRBJ2-2|NA|TRBV6-2/TRBV6-3|NA
TGTGCCAGCAGCTCTCGCCCCGGGGCCGGGGAGCTGTTTTTT
CASSSRPGAGELFF
>TRBJ1-6|few|TRBV6-1|TRBD1
TGTGCCAGCAGTAGGACAGGGTTCCAAGATTCACCCCTCCACTTT
CASSRTGFQDSPLHF
>TRBJ2-1|NA|TRBV27|NA
TGTGCCAGCAGTTCCCGCAATGAGCAGTTCTTC
CASSSRNEQFF
>TRBJ2-7|many|TRBV12-3/TRBV12-4|NA
TGTGCCAGCAGTCTAAGGGGGACGGCGTCCTACGAGCAGTACTTC
CASSLRGTASYEQYF
>TRBJ1-1|few|TRBV19|NA
TGTGCCAGCCGCAGGGCGAAGACTGAAGCTTTCTTT
CASRRAKTEAFF
>TRBJ2-5|many|TRBV5-1|NA
TGCGCCAGCGGAGTCTTGGGTCTCCGGGAGACCCAGTACTTC
CASGVLGLRETQYF
>TRBJ2-1|few|TRBV5-1|NA
TGCGCCAGCAGCAATAGCGTCTCCTACAATGAGCAGTTCTTC
CASSNSVSYNEQFF
>TRBJ1-2|many|TRBV25-1|NA
TGTGCCAGCAGTGAAGCAGCTAACTATGGCTACACCTTC
CASSEAANYGYTF
>TRBJ2-3|many|TRBV7-9|NA
TGTGCCAGCAGGGAGCTGGGCATGGGTCCAGATACGCAGTATTTT
CASRELGMGPDTQYF
>TRBJ1-1|NA|TRBV5-1|NA
TGCGCCAGCTCCCAGACCGGGGCCCGAATGAACACTGAAGCTTTCTTT
CASSQTGARMNTEAFF
>TRBJ2-6|many|TRBV25-1|TRBD1
TGTGCCAGCAGCGAGACAGGGGGAAGCTCTGGGGCCAACGTCCTGACTTTC
CASSETGGSSGANVLTF
>TRBJ1-6|many|TRBV6-5|NA
TGTGCCAGCAGTTCCGGGACGAGTAATTCACCCCTCCACTTT
CASSSGTSNSPLHF
>TRBJ2-2|many|TRBV20-1|TRBD2
TGCAGTGCTACAACCGGGACTAGCTATACCGGGGAGCTGTTTTTT
CSATTGTSYTGELFF
>TRBJ2-3|many|TRBV4-3|TRBD2
TGCGCCAGCAGCCAAGCGACTAGCGGGGCCACAGATACGCAGTATTTT
CASSQATSGATDTQYF
>TRBJ1-2|many|TRBV7-2|NA
TGTGCCAGCAGCCCCAGGGACCCTGGAGGGGGAGATGGCTACACCTTC
CASSPRDPGGGDGYTF
>TRBJ2-3|NA|TRBV5-1|NA
TGCGCCAGCAGCCCTCGATCTGGGTGGAGTCTTATCACCGATACGCAGTATTTT
CASSPRSGWSLITDTQYF
>TRBJ1-2|many|TRBV5-1|NA
TGCGCCAGCAGCCCCGGCGGGGGAAAGGATGGCTACACCTTC
CASSPGGGKDGYTF
>TRBJ1-6|few|TRBV7-3|NA
TGTGCCAGCCCCGACAGGAGATGTTCACCCCTCCACTTT
CASPDRRCSPLHF
>TRBJ1-2|many|TRBV5-1|TRBD1
TGCGCCAGCAGCCCAGGACAGGCCTCCTATGGCTACACCTTC
CASSPGQASYGYTF
>TRBJ2-1|NA|TRBV20-1|TRBD2
TGCTGTGCTAGAACCGGGACTAGCGGGGGTGTCAATGAGCAGTTCTTC
CCARTGTSGGVNEQFF
>TRBJ1-2|many|TRBV7-2|NA
TGTGCCAGCAGCTTAGGGACCTATGGCTACACCTTC
CASSLGTYGYTF
>TRBJ2-7|many|TRBV3-1|TRBD1
TGTGCCAGCAGCCAAGATCGGCGTGTAGGGCGGGACAGGGCAGCCTACGAGCAGTACTTC
CASSQDRRVGRDRAAYEQYF
>TRBJ2-3|NA|TRBV4-3|TRBD2
TGCGCCAGCAGCCAAGGTAGCGGGGGGGCCAGAGATACGCAGTATTTT
CASSQGSGGARDTQYF
>TRBJ1-3|NA|TRBV6-2/TRBV6-3|NA
TGTGCCAGCAGAGGGGACGGAAACACCATATATTTT
CASRGDGNTIYF